The next 8 T cell receptor beta chains were all read from a single sample in a study of molecular identifiers for immune sequencing clone quantification. Via MiXCR, TCRdb re-called the PCR reads, giving one row per CDR3 protein. The sample lists 45,000 to 65,000 distinct CDR3 sequences; approximately 25% were seen once. Sequenced: naive CD8+ T cells from blood, with Jurkat cell RNA spiked in. Subset indicated: FACS-sorted CD8+CD4-CCR7+CD45RA+ naive T cells. The receptors here all came from a human donor in good health. Some libraries in this study had Jurkat cell RNA spiked in.

This clonotype was seen ten or more times. The J gene is TRBJ2-2, the V gene TRBV6-5; TRBD2 matches 8 bases. The J segment lost 1 base and the V segment lost 4 bases, leaving 5 bases of the junction unmatched. Germline V gene sequence: CDR1 MNHEY, CDR2 SVGAGI. CDR3 size: 16 residues. Here the CDR3 reads CASSLVAGGNTGELFF. CDR3 DNA: TGTGCCAGCAGTTTAGTGGCGGGGGGGAACACCGGGGAGCTGTTTTTT.

This clonotype was seen at least ten times. The J gene is TRBJ2-3, the V gene TRBV27; 8 positions match TRBD1. Looked up from germline, CDR1 is MNHEY and CDR2 is SMNVEV (reference sequence). The CDR3 loop spans 15 amino acids. J was trimmed by 5 bases and V by 5 bases; bases with no gene match: 9. CDR3: CASSPVRTGRDTQYF. The CDR3 coding sequence is TGTGCCAGCAGTCCCGTGAGGACAGGGCGAGATACGCAGTATTTT.

This clonotype was seen repeatedly, ten times or more. The chain is built from TRBV6-5 and TRBJ2-3, with a weak D call TRBD2 (6 bases). The CDR3 is 14 residues long. V gave up 7 bases and J gave up 0 bases, with 11 bases separating them. Looked up from germline, CDR1 is MNHEY and CDR2 is SVGAGI. DNA for the CDR3: TGTGCCAGCACTCTCAGCGGGAGCACAGATACGCAGTATTTT. Protein product: CASTLSGSTDTQYF.

The table lists this clonotype with many counts. This sequence joins TRBV6-5 and TRBJ1-5; 10 nucleotides agree with TRBD1. From germline, CDR1 is MNHEY and CDR2 SVGAGI. Trimming at V came to 6 bases and at J to 6 bases, leaving 11 bases not matched to a gene. This CDR3 is built from 16 residues. The CDR3 bases are TGTGCCAGCAGCTTACTAGGGGACAGGGGCTCTCAGCCCCAGCATTTT. Protein: CASSLLGDRGSQPQHF.

Note on this clonotype: Germline is not matched at one junction end, which may reflect a read error. The chain employs TRBV27 and TRBJ2-3, with 8 bases matching TRBD2. CDR1 and CDR2 from the germline V gene are MNHEY and SMNVEV (reference sequence). The CDR3 totals 17 residues. CDR3 coding DNA: TGTGCCAGCAGTTCCGGGATAGCGGGATTGGGCACAGATAAGCAGTATTTT. The encoded protein is CASSSGIAGLGTDKQYF.

About this clonotype itself: A single base separates this from a much larger clone, so it may be a read error. The chain combines TRBV20-1 with TRBJ2-3; D uncertain. Germline lookup yields CDR1 DFQATT and CDR2 SNEGSKA (reference sequence). The CDR3 runs to 13 residues. Trimming removed 1 base at V and 8 bases at J, with 13 bases between. In nucleotides, the CDR3 is TGCAGTGCTAGAGGTCCTGGGGAACGTACGCAGTATTTT. Amino acid sequence: CSARGPGERTQYF.

This clonotype was observed a few times. The chain uses TRBV20-1 and TRBJ2-3, with D perhaps matching TRBD1 or TRBD2 (8 bases each). The length of the CDR3 is 18 residues. Trimming removed 2 bases at V and 5 bases at J, with 26 bases between. Per the germline V gene, CDR1 is DFQATT and CDR2 is SNEGSKA (reference sequence). The DNA of the CDR3 is TGCAGTGCTAGATTCCCGGGACAGGACGGGAGGGCCCTAGATACGCAGTATTTT. Protein product: CSARFPGQDGRALDTQYF.

A note on this clonotype: A much bigger clone sits one base away, suggesting this may be a read error. The CDR3 DNA is TGTACCAGCAGTTTCCGAGGGTTTGGCACTGAAGCTTTCTTT. Translating it yields CTSSFRGFGTEAFF. The J gene is TRBJ1-1, the V gene TRBV27; no reliable D call. This CDR3 region has 14 residues. Germline V gives CDR1 MNHEY, CDR2 SMNVEV (reference sequence).